Each of the 26 T cell receptor beta chains below was sequenced from the same sample in a study of shared clonotypes between healthy human individuals (dated by TCRdb to the early 2020s). Library construction relied on the immunoSEQ multiplex PCR assay. Sourced from immuneACCESS, this table was stored by TCRdb with only in-frame sequences that have V and J called. A share of the clones is absent; for the studies checked, an unresolved V gene accounts for under half, and the remainder has no known explanation. For this sample there are 800,000 to 1,200,000 clones; around three quarters appear just once. Of the sample, about 0.52% is held by the ten largest clones. The specimen sequenced was memory CD4+ T cells from PBMCs. Reading the label with the study, this specimen's cell subset or site is: CD45RA-negative fraction. The receptors originated from a man aged 18 to 30 in good health. Some clones in this sample may be carry-over from other donors' samples.

The rearrangement uses TRBV7-2 and TRBJ2-5; D ambiguous. CDR1 SGHTA and CDR2 FQGNSA come from the germline V gene. V was cut by 5 bases and J by 5 bases, with 15 bases left in between. This CDR3 has 14 residues. CDR3 loop: CASSPAARKETQYF. The CDR3 DNA follows: TGTGCCAGCAGCCCCGCAGCGCGGAAGGAGACCCAGTACTTC.

Note on this clone: Given a far larger clone just one base away, this is likely a sequencing read error. Distinct nucleotide sequences in the sample also encode this CDR3. V is TRBV5-5 and J is TRBJ2-6; weak D call: TRBD1 (6 bases). V was cut by 2 bases and J by 0 bases, with 6 bases left in between. CDR1 and CDR2 (germline): SGHKS, YYEKEE (reference sequence). The CDR3 runs 15 residues. CDR3 DNA: TGTGCCAGCAGCTTACAGGGCTCTGGGGCCAACGTCCTGACTTTC. Translation gives CASSLQGSGANVLTF.

This clone was seen once. The V and J genes are TRBV7-9 and TRBJ2-1; D is uncertain. The germline V and J ends were trimmed by 1 base and 15 bases, with 13 bases remaining between them. Germline V lookup: CDR1 SEHNR, CDR2 FQNEAQ (reference sequence). The CDR3 has 12 residues. This chain's CDR3 is CASSLGQRAGFF. DNA for the CDR3: TGTGCCAGCAGCTTAGGGCAGCGAGCTGGGTTCTTC.

The rearrangement links TRBV7-2 to TRBJ2-5; 9 bases are a match to TRBD2. The CDR3 totals 15 residues. V trimming: 1 base; J trimming: 4 bases; junction bases outside the gene matches: 4. Germline V gene lookup returns CDR1 SGHTA and CDR2 FQGNSA. CDR3 in amino acids: CASSLDGTSPETQYF. The CDR3 coding sequence is TGTGCCAGCAGCTTAGATGGGACTAGCCCAGAGACCCAGTACTTC.

This chain uses TRBV10-1 with TRBJ1-2, with a tentative D call TRBD1 (5 bases). This CDR3 region has 11 residues. The V end was cut by 6 bases, the J end by 7 bases, with 9 bases between. Germline CDR1 reads WNHNN; CDR2 reads SYGVQD (reference sequence). The CDR3 region is CASSEGPGYTF. The CDR3 DNA is TGCGCCAGCAGCGAGGGACCTGGCTACACCTTC.

The rearrangement joins TRBV30 to TRBJ1-6, with 10 positions matching TRBD1. Germline assignment: CDR1 GTSNPN and CDR2 SVGIG (reference sequence). The CDR3 totals 14 residues. After removal of 2 bases from V and 7 bases from J, the junction contained 2 bases not matched to a gene. The CDR3 nucleotides read TGTGCCTGGAGTCCGGGACAGGGGAATTCACCCCTCCACTTT. It translates to CAWSPGQGNSPLHF.

The chain uses TRBV5-1 and TRBJ2-1; D is possibly TRBD2 (6 bases). Trimming shortened V by 4 bases and J by 7 bases, and 12 bases separated the two germline ends. The CDR3 is 13 amino acids. Germline V gene lookup returns CDR1 SGHRS and CDR2 YFSETQ. In DNA, the CDR3 is TGCGCCAGCAGCCCGGGACTTGAAAATGAGCAGTTCTTC. This gives the protein CASSPGLENEQFF.

This clone came up a few times. The chain joins TRBV9 to TRBJ1-2, with 7 bases identical to TRBD1. CDR1 is SGDLS and CDR2 is YYNGEE in the germline V gene. The CDR3 spans 14 residues. The trim removed 4 bases at V and 4 bases at J, leaving 7 bases unmatched. The CDR3 protein is CASSKRQGGYGYTF. CDR3 coding DNA: TGTGCCAGCAGCAAAAGACAGGGTGGCTATGGCTACACCTTC.

The rearrangement joins TRBV15 to TRBJ2-3; D is perhaps TRBD2 (6 bases). With 4 bases removed from V and 2 bases from J, the gap between germline ends came to 13 bases. CDR1 and CDR2 (germline): LNHNV, YYDKDF (reference sequence). The CDR3 spans 15 residues. The CDR3 coding sequence is TGTGCCACCAGCACTACGACTAGTTTCACAGATACGCAGTATTTT. Protein sequence: CATSTTTSFTDTQYF.

The rearrangement links TRBV9 to TRBJ1-2; the D gene is possibly TRBD1 (5 bases). The CDR3 contains 15 residues. The germline V gene encodes CDR1 SGDLS and CDR2 YYNGEE. V was clipped by 4 bases and J by 4 bases, with 17 bases between them. In nucleotides, the CDR3 is TGTGCCAGCAGCCCTGGGACGGGTTTGGGCTATGGCTACACCTTC. It yields the protein CASSPGTGLGYGYTF.

The V and J genes are TRBV28 and TRBJ2-7, with 7 bases lining up with TRBD1. V lost 6 bases to trimming and J lost 0 bases; unmatched junction nucleotides: 11. The CDR3 length is 16 residues. The germline gives CDR1 MDHEN, CDR2 SYDVKM. The CDR3 loop reads CASSRLGTVSSYEQYF. The DNA for the CDR3 is TGTGCCAGCAGCCGCCTCGGGACAGTGAGCTCCTACGAGCAGTACTTC.

CDR3 sequence reads: CASRISGASPYEQYF. The DNA for the CDR3 is TGCGCCAGCAGAATCTCTGGGGCCTCCCCCTACGAGCAGTACTTC. This chain connects TRBV5-1 to TRBJ2-7, with D maybe TRBD1 (5 bases). The V gene lost 5 bases and the J gene lost 2 bases, with 17 bases spanning the gap. Germline-derived CDR1 and CDR2 are SGHRS and YFSETQ. The CDR3 sequence is 15 residues long.

The V call is TRBV18, the J call TRBJ2-7; perhaps TRBD1 as D (6 bases). In germline, CDR1 is KGHSH, CDR2 LQKENI. Trimming shortened V by 5 bases and J by 2 bases, and 25 bases separated the two germline ends. The CDR3 sequence is 18 residues long. CDR3 DNA: TGTGCCAGCTCAACCAACCCCGGGACACCGATAGAAACCTACGAGCAGTACTTC. Translation: CASSTNPGTPIETYEQYF.

This clone was detected ten times or more. The V gene is TRBV13, the J gene TRBJ1-4, with TRBD1 identical over 7 bases. CDR1 and CDR2 (germline): PRHDT, FYEKMQ (reference sequence). The ends lost 0 bases at V and 7 bases at J; junction bases unmatched: 5. The CDR3 runs to 15 residues. CDR3 DNA: TGTGCCAGCAGCTTAGGCTCAACAGGGGTTGAAAAACTGTTTTTT. Its protein is CASSLGSTGVEKLFF. The complete variable domain, with remaining parts taken from reference TRBV13 and TRBJ1-4, reads AAGVIQSPRHLIKEKRETATLKCYPIPRHDTVYWYQQGPGQDPQFLISFYEKMQSDKGSIPDRFSAQQFSDYHSELNMSSLELGDSALYFCASSLGSTGVEKLFFGSGTQLSVL.

Worth noting for this clone: It may be a read error: a sequence one base away is much more abundant. Other DNA sequences from this sample encode an identical CDR3 as well. DNA of the CDR3: TGTGCCAGCAGCTTAGCGGGACAGGGGGCCTACGAGCAGTACTTC. Protein: CASSLAGQGAYEQYF. This chain joins TRBV7-2 and TRBJ2-7; 11 nucleotides match TRBD1. J lost 2 bases, V lost 0 bases, and 0 bases had no gene match. CDR1 and CDR2 from the germline V gene are SGHTA and FQGNSA. This CDR3 has 15 residues.

CDR3 DNA: TGTGCCAGCTCAAACGCGGCAGGGGCGGATCAGCCCCAGCATTTT. This sequence encodes CASSNAAGADQPQHF. The chain employs TRBV18 and TRBJ1-5, with D possibly being TRBD1 (6 bases). There are 15 residues in the CDR3. V was cut by 5 bases and J by 5 bases, with 16 bases left in between. Per germline, CDR1 KGHSH and CDR2 LQKENI. The full variable domain, in which reference TRBV18 and TRBJ1-5 provide the parts outside the CDR3, is NAGVMQNPRHLVRRRGQEARLRCSPMKGHSHVYWYRQLPEEGLKFMVYLQKENIIDESGMPKERFSAEFPKEGPSILRIQQVVRGDSAAYFCASSNAAGADQPQHFGDGTRLSIL.

The chain couples TRBV4-3 to TRBJ2-1; possibly TRBD2 for D (5 bases). V shed 1 base and J shed 1 base, with 5 bases lying between them. This CDR3 spans 14 amino acids. Germline V CDR1 and CDR2: LGHNA, YSLEER. This CDR3 reads CASSQAGSYNEQFF. Here the CDR3 DNA reads TGCGCCAGCAGCCAAGCGGGGTCCTACAATGAGCAGTTCTTC.

The chain has TRBV6-6 and TRBJ2-7; 13 bases agree with TRBD2. Germline CDR1 reads MNHNY; CDR2 reads SVGAGI (reference sequence). CDR3 length: 15 amino acids. V shed 6 bases, J shed 2 bases, and the junction held 4 bases outside the gene matches. DNA for the CDR3: TGTGCCAGCAGCCAGGGACTAGCGGGACCCTACGAGCAGTACTTC. It translates to CASSQGLAGPYEQYF.

Points on this clone: Other DNA sequences within the sample encode an identical CDR3. This chain links TRBV6-5 with TRBJ2-7; a weak D match, TRBD1 (6 bases). CDR3 length: 13 amino acids. V lost 2 bases, J lost 4 bases, and 9 bases lay in between. Per germline, CDR1 MNHEY and CDR2 SVGAGI. This chain's CDR3 is CASSYTRGYEQYF. The CDR3 DNA follows: TGTGCCAGCAGTTACACCAGGGGTTACGAGCAGTACTTC.

V is TRBV27 and J is TRBJ1-5, with D unresolved. Germline V CDR1 and CDR2: MNHEY, SMNVEV (reference sequence). The CDR3 contains 13 residues. The V end was cut by 4 bases, the J end by 4 bases, with 8 bases between. The DNA of the CDR3 is TGTGCCAGCAGTTGGACGGCGAATCAGCCCCAGCATTTT. The encoded protein is CASSWTANQPQHF.

This clone has just one count. The chain has TRBV5-1 and TRBJ2-1; D gene ambiguous. Germline V gene lookup returns CDR1 SGHRS and CDR2 YFSETQ. Trimming took 2 bases from V and 5 from J, leaving 11 bases between them. The CDR3 is 14 amino acids. The CDR3 coding sequence is TGCGCCAGCAGCTTCTACACCGTTAACAATGAGCAGTTCTTC. The encoded protein is CASSFYTVNNEQFF.

V usage is TRBV5-1 and J usage is TRBJ2-3, with 10 positions matching TRBD2. Looked up from germline, CDR1 is SGHRS and CDR2 is YFSETQ. The CDR3 is made up of 15 amino acids. J lost 2 bases, V lost 3 bases, and 3 bases had no gene match. The CDR3 coding sequence is TGCGCCAGCAGCTGGACTAGCGGCCTCACAGATACGCAGTATTTT. It is translated as CASSWTSGLTDTQYF.

The chain couples TRBV9 to TRBJ2-7; TRBD2 matches 9 bases. In germline, CDR1 is SGDLS, CDR2 YYNGEE. The CDR3 is 16 amino acids. Losses at the gene ends were 0 bases for V and 3 bases for J; bases not matched to a gene: 7. CDR3 nucleotide sequence: TGTGCCAGCAGCGTAGCAGGGCGGGAGGGTATCTACGAGCAGTACTTC. It codes for CASSVAGREGIYEQYF.

The V gene is TRBV28, the J gene TRBJ2-7, with 7 bases matching TRBD1. The CDR3 sequence is 15 residues long. CDR1 MDHEN and CDR2 SYDVKM come from the germline V gene. The trim removed 8 bases at V and 1 base at J, leaving 11 bases unmatched. Here the CDR3 DNA reads TGTGCCAGCTCAGCCCCCGAGACAGGGTCCTACGAGCAGTACTTC. Encoded protein: CASSAPETGSYEQYF.

In regard to this clone: Other DNA sequences of this sample code for an identical CDR3. The chain carries TRBV5-1 and TRBJ2-1; D is undetermined. This CDR3 contains 14 residues. Deletions cut 4 bases from V and 5 bases from J, with 13 bases between. Germline CDR1 reads SGHRS; CDR2 reads YFSETQ. The DNA of the CDR3 is TGCGCCAGCAGCCTGAGTGGGCGGAACAATGAGCAGTTCTTC. It codes for CASSLSGRNNEQFF. The full variable domain, completed using reference TRBV5-1 and TRBJ2-1, is KAGVTQTPRYLIKTRGQQVTLSCSPISGHRSVSWYQQTPGQGLQFLFEYFSETQRNKGNFPGRFSGRQFSNSRSEMNVSTLELGDSALYLCASSLSGRNNEQFFGPGTRLTVL.

This clone was observed a single time. The CDR3 nucleotides are TGTGCCAGCAGCTTACGATCTAGCGGGAATTCTGGGGCCAACGTCCTGACTTTC. It encodes CASSLRSSGNSGANVLTF. This rearrangement joins TRBV11-2 to TRBJ2-6; TRBD2 aligns across 9 bases. The junction had 6 bases not matched to a gene; V was cut back by 2 bases and J by 1 base. Germline V gene data show CDR1 as SGHAT and CDR2 as FQNNGV. There are 18 residues in the CDR3.